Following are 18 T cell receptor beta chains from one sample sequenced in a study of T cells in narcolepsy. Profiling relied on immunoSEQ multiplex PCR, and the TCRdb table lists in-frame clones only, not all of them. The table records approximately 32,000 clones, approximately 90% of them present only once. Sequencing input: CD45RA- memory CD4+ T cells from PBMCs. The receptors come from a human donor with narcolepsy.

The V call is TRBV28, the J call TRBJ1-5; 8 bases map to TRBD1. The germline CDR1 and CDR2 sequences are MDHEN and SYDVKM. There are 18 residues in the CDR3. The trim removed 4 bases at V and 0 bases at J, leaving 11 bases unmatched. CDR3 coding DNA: TGTGCCAGCAGTTCGATACCCCTGGACAGGGATAGCAATCAGCCCCAGCATTTT. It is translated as CASSSIPLDRDSNQPQHF. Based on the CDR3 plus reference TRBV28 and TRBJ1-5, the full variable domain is DVKVTQSSRYLVKRTGEKVFLECVQDMDHENMFWYRQDPGLGLRLIYFSYDVKMKEKGDIPEGYSVSREKKERFSLILESASTNQTSMYLCASSSIPLDRDSNQPQHFGDGTRLSIL.

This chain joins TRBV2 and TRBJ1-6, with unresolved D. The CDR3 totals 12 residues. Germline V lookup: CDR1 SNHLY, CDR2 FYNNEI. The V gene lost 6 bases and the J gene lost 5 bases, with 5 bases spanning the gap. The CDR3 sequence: CASSLDNSPLHF. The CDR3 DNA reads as TGTGCCAGCAGCCTCGATAATTCACCCCTCCACTTT. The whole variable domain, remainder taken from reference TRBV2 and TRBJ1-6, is EPEVTQTPSHQVTQMGQEVILRCVPISNHLYFYWYRQILGQKVEFLVSFYNNEISEKSEIFDDQFSVERPDGSNFTLKIRSTKLEDSAMYFCASSLDNSPLHFGNGTRLTVT.

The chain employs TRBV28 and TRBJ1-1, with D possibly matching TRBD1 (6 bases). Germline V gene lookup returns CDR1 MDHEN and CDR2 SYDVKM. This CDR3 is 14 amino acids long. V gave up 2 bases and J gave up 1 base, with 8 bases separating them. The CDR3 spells CASSLGGPNTEAFF. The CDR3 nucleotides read TGTGCCAGCAGTTTAGGGGGCCCGAACACTGAAGCTTTCTTT.

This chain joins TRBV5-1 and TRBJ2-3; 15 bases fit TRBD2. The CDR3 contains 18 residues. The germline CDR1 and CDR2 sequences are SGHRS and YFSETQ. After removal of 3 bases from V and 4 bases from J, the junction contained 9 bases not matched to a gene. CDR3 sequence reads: CASSSGLAGGLVADTQYF. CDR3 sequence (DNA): TGCGCCAGCAGCTCAGGACTAGCGGGGGGGTTGGTAGCAGATACGCAGTATTTT.

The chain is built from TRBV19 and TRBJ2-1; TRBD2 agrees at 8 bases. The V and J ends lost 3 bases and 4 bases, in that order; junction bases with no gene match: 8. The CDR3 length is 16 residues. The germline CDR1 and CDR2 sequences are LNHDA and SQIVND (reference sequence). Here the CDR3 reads CASSILPGGSYNEQFF. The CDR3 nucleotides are TGTGCCAGTAGTATTCTCCCGGGAGGGTCTTACAATGAGCAGTTCTTC. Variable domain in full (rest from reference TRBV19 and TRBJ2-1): DGGITQSPKYLFRKEGQNVTLSCEQNLNHDAMYWYRQDPGQGLRLIYYSQIVNDFQKGDIAEGYSVSREKKESFPLTVTSAQKNPTAFYLCASSILPGGSYNEQFFGPGTRLTVL.

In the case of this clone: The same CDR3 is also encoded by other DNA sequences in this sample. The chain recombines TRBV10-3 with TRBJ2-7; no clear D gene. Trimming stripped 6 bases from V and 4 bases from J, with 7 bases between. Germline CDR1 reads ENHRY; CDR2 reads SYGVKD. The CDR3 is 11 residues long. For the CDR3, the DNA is TGTGCCATCAGGGACGGTTACGAGCAGTACTTC. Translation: CAIRDGYEQYF.

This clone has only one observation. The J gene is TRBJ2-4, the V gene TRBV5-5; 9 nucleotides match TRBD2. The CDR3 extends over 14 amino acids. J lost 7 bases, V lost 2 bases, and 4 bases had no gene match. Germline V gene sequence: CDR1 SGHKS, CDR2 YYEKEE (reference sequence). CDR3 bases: TGTGCCAGCAGCTTTGGCGGGGGGGCGAACATTCAGTACTTC. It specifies CASSFGGGANIQYF.

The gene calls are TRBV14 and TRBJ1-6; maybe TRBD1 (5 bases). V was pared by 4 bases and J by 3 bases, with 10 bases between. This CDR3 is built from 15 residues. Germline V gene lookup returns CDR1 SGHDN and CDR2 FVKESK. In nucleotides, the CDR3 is TGTGCCAGCAGCCCCCGGAGGGGCTATAATTCACCCCTCCACTTT. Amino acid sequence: CASSPRRGYNSPLHF.

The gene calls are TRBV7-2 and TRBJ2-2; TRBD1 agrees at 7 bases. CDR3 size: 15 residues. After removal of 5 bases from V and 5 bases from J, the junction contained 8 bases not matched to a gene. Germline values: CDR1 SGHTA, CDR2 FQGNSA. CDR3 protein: CASSPDRWPTGELFF. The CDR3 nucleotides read TGTGCCAGCAGCCCGGACAGGTGGCCTACCGGGGAGCTGTTTTTT.

CDR3 loop: CASSTDRVADTPKEQYF. The CDR3 DNA reads as TGTGCCAGCAGTACGGACAGGGTGGCTGATACCCCTAAGGAGCAGTACTTC. The chain joins TRBV28 to TRBJ2-7, with 8 bases identical to TRBD1. From germline, CDR1 is MDHEN and CDR2 SYDVKM. Trimming took 5 bases from V and 7 from J; bases not matched to a gene: 19. This CDR3 region has 17 residues.

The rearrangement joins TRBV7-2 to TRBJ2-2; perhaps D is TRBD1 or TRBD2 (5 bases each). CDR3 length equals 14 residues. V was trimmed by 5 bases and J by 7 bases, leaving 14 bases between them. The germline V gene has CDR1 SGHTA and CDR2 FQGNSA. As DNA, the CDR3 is TGTGCCAGCAGCCGAGGGGAAGTTAGCGGGGAGCTGTTTTTT. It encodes CASSRGEVSGELFF.

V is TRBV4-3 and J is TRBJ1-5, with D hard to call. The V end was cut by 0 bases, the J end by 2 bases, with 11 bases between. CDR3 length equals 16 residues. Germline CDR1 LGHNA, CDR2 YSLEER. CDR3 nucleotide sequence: TGCGCCAGCAGCCAAGAAATCGGGGAGGGCAATCAGCCCCAGCATTTT. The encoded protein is CASSQEIGEGNQPQHF.

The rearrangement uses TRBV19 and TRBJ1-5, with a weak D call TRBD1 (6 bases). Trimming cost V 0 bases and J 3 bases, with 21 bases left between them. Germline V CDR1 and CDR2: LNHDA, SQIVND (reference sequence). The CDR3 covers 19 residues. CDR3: CASSIDPGCSGALNQPQHF. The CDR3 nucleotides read TGTGCCAGTAGTATAGATCCGGGGTGCTCAGGGGCCCTCAATCAGCCCCAGCATTTT.

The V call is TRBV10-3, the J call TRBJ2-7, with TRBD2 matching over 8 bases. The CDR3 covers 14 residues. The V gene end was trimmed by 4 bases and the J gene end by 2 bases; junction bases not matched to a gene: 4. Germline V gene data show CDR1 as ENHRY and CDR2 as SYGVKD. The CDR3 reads CAISVAGGPYEQYF. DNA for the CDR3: TGTGCCATCAGTGTGGCGGGAGGCCCCTACGAGCAGTACTTC.

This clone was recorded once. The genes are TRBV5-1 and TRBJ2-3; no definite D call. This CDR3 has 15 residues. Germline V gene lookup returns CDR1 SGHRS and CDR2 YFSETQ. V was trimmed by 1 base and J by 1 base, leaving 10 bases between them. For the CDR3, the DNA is TGCGCCAGCAGCTTGTTTGGCACGGGCACAGATACGCAGTATTTT. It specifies CASSLFGTGTDTQYF.

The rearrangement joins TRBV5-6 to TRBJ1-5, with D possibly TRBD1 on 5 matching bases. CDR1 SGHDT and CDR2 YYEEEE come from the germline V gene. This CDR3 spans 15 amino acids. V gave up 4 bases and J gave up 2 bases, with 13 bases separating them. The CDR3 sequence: CASSPSTGGNQPQHF. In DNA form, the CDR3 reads TGTGCCAGCAGCCCCTCAACGGGGGGCAATCAGCCCCAGCATTTT.

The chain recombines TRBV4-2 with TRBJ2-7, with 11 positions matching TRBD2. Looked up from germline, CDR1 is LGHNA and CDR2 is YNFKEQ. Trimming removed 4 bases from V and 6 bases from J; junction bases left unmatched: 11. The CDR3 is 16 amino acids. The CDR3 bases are TGTGCCAGCAGCCGAGAGACTAGCGGGGCCTTCTCCGAGCAGTACTTC. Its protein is CASSRETSGAFSEQYF.

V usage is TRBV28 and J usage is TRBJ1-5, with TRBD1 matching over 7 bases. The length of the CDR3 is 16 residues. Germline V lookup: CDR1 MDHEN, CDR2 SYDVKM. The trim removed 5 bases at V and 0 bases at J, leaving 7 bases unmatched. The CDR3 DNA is TGTGCCAGCAGTCCCTCCGGGACAGCTAGCAATCAGCCCCAGCATTTT. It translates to CASSPSGTASNQPQHF.